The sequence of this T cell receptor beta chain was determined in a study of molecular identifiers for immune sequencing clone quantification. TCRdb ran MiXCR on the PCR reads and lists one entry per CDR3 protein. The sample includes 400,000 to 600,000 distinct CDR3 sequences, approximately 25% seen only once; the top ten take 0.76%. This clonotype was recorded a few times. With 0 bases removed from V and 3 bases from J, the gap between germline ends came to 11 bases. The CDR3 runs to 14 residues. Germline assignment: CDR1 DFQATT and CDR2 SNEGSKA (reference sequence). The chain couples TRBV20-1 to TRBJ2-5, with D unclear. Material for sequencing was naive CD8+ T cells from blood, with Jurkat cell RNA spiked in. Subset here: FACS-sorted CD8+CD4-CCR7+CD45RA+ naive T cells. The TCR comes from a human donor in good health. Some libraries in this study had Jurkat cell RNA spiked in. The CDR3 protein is CSARDLRREETQYF. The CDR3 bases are TGCAGTGCTAGAGATTTACGCAGAGAAGAGACCCAGTACTTC.